A selection of T cell receptor beta chains follows, all from one sample in a study of shared clonotypes between healthy human individuals. The repertoire was sequenced with immunoSEQ multiplex PCR; TCRdb's copy has only in-frame clones and lacks some. In the table there are over 2 million clones, 80% to 95% of which are singletons. The sequenced sample was naive CD4+ T cells from PBMCs. These receptors were taken from a man younger than 30 in good health. Some clones in this sample may be carry-over from other donors' samples. Each CDR3 is given with its conserved first and last residue. The D gene is left open where the match is weak. Size is omitted from some rows. Given values are once, few, many or a class for expanded clones.

-	TRBV15	TRBJ1-1	-	CATSRGQKGTEAFF	TGTGCCACCAGCAGAGGACAGAAAGGCACTGAAGCTTTCTTT
TRBD2	TRBV13	TRBJ2-7	-	CASSLEASGRGVYEQYF	TGTGCCAGCAGCTTAGAGGCTAGCGGGAGGGGAGTCTACGAGCAGTACTTC
-	TRBV28	TRBJ1-4	-	CASRGDIELFF	TGTGCCAGCCGCGGGGACATAGAACTGTTTTTT
-	TRBV7-8	TRBJ1-4	-	CASSPGRNEKLFF	TGTGCCAGCAGCCCTGGGCGAAATGAAAAACTGTTTTTT
-	TRBV7-3	TRBJ1-1	-	CASSEGKGTRAFF	TGTGCCAGCAGCGAGGGAAAAGGAACTCGGGCTTTCTTT
TRBD1	TRBV7-8	TRBJ2-5	once	CASSLTGVETQYF	TGTGCCAGCAGCCTCACAGGGGTAGAGACCCAGTACTTC
TRBD2	TRBV28	TRBJ2-7	-	CASSSSGSSYEQYF	TGTGCCAGCAGTTCTAGCGGTAGCTCCTACGAGCAGTACTTC
-	TRBV10-1	TRBJ2-7	-	CASSESVRPEQYF	TGCGCCAGCAGTGAGTCGGTGAGACCCGAGCAGTACTTC
-	TRBV5-4	TRBJ2-7	-	CASSLLGAADEQYF	TGTGCCAGCAGCTTGCTCGGGGCCGCCGACGAGCAGTACTTC
-	TRBV6-1	TRBJ2-5	-	CASRKTAQETQYF	TGTGCCAGCAGAAAGACAGCGCAAGAGACCCAGTACTTC
TRBD1	TRBV5-4	TRBJ1-3	-	CASSLQGAGNTIYF	TGTGCCAGCAGCTTACAGGGGGCTGGAAACACCATATATTTT
TRBD2	TRBV27	TRBJ2-2	-	CASRNRDRGTSGRTGELFF	TGTGCCAGCAGAAACCGGGACAGAGGGACTAGCGGGAGAACCGGGGAGCTGTTTTTT
-	TRBV2	TRBJ2-3	-	CASSEPTGRARTDTQYF	TGTGCCAGCAGTGAACCCACCGGGCGGGCGAGAACAGATACGCAGTATTTT
-	TRBV28	TRBJ1-2	-	CASSLFRGLSYGYTF	TGTGCCAGCAGTTTATTCCGGGGGTTGAGCTATGGCTACACCTTC
-	TRBV6-1	TRBJ1-5	-	CASSEAYWQGNQPQHF	TGTGCCAGCAGTGAAGCGTATTGGCAGGGGAATCAGCCCCAGCATTTT
TRBD1	TRBV28	TRBJ2-7	once	CASSFPRTGKMGEQYF	TGTGCCAGCAGTTTTCCCCGGACAGGGAAGATGGGGGAGCAGTACTTC
TRBD1	TRBV28	TRBJ1-4	-	CASSLFLRQGAFSEKLFF	TGTGCCAGCAGTTTATTTCTCCGGCAGGGGGCGTTCAGTGAAAAACTGTTTTTT
-	TRBV6-1	TRBJ1-2	once	CASRMTGRGGYTF	TGTGCCAGCAGGATGACAGGACGGGGCGGCTACACCTTC
TRBD2	TRBV29-1	TRBJ2-2	-	CSVASGRAANTGELFF	TGCAGCGTTGCTAGCGGGAGAGCCGCGAACACCGGGGAGCTGTTTTTT
-	TRBV11-2	TRBJ2-3	-	CASSLVDTGNLYF	TGTGCCAGCAGCTTAGTTGACACCGGTAATCTGTATTTT
-	TRBV19	TRBJ2-7	-	CASTRRMGSLDEQYF	TGTGCCAGTACCCGGAGGATGGGGAGTCTTGACGAGCAGTACTTC
-	TRBV18	TRBJ2-3	-	CASSRLIGDQDTQYF	TGTGCCAGCTCACGATTAATAGGGGATCAAGATACGCAGTATTTT
TRBD1	TRBV28	TRBJ1-2	-	CASSSLRDRGLFGYGYTF	TGTGCCAGCAGTTCCCTCCGGGACAGGGGGCTGTTCGGCTATGGCTACACCTTC
-	TRBV7-3	TRBJ2-3	-	CASSPQTTRADTQYF	TGTGCCAGCAGCCCTCAGACAACACGGGCTGATACGCAGTATTTT
TRBD2	TRBV18	TRBJ2-1	once	CASSPGTSGSNEQFF	TGTGCCAGCTCACCAGGGACTAGCGGGAGCAATGAGCAGTTCTTC
-	TRBV6-1	TRBJ2-7	-	CASSEVGSTYEQYF	TGTGCCAGCAGTGAAGTGGGGAGTACCTACGAGCAGTACTTC
-	TRBV9	TRBJ1-1	-	CASSVGQQNTEAFF	TGTGCCAGCAGCGTAGGACAGCAGAACACTGAAGCTTTCTTT
TRBD2	TRBV28	TRBJ2-1	-	CASSLTGTSRDEQFF	TGTGCCAGCAGCCTAACCGGGACTAGCCGCGATGAGCAGTTCTTC
-	TRBV6-1	TRBJ2-2	-	CASSVSTGFTGELFF	TGTGCCAGCAGTGTATCCACAGGGTTCACCGGGGAGCTGTTTTTT